This TCR beta chain was identified in a study of T cell repertoires in cytomegalovirus infection. CDR3 length equals 15 residues. CDR1 SNHLY and CDR2 FYNNEI come from the germline V gene. The ends were cut back, 6 bases at V and 0 bases at J, with 14 bases in the middle. This clonotype was recorded at least ten times. The antigen is undetermined. TCRdb fed the reads into MiXCR, producing one record per CDR3 protein. The repertoire holds 65,000 to 85,000 distinct CDR3 sequences, with around 30% as singletons. The TCR sequence derives from a human donor in good health (CMV status not recorded). Some clones in this sample may be carry-over from other donors' samples. Sequenced here: CD8+ T cells from cultured PBMCs, sampled from culture after CMV antigen stimulation. The rearrangement joins TRBV2 to TRBJ1-2, with D possibly being TRBD1 (5 bases). The DNA of the CDR3 is TGTGCCAGCAGCCCTGCAGGGACCTCTAACTATGGCTACACCTTC. It translates to CASSPAGTSNYGYTF.